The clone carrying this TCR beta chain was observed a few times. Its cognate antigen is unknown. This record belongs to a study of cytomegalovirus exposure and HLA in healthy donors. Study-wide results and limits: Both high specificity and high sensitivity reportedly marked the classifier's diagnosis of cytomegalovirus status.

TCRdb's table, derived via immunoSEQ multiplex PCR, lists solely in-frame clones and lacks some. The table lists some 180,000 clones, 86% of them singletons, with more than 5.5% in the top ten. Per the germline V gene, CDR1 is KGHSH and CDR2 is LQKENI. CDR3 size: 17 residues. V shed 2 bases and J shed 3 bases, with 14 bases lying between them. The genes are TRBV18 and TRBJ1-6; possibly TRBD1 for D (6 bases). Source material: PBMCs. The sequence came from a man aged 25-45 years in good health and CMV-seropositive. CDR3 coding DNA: TGTGCCAGCTCACCAGTCCGCCAGGGGAGCTATAATTCACCCCTCCACTTT. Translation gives CASSPVRQGSYNSPLHF.